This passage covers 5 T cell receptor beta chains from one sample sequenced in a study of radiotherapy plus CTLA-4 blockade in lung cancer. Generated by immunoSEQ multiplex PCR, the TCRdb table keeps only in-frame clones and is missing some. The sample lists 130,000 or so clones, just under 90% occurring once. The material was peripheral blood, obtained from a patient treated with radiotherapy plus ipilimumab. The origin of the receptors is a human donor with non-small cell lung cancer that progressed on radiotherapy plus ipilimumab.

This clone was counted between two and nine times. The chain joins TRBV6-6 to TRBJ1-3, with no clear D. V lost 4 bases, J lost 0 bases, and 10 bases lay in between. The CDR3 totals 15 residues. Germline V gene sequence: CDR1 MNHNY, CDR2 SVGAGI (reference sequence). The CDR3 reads CASSSIQDSGNTIYF. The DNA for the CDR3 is TGTGCCAGCAGTTCTATCCAGGACTCTGGAAACACCATATATTTT.

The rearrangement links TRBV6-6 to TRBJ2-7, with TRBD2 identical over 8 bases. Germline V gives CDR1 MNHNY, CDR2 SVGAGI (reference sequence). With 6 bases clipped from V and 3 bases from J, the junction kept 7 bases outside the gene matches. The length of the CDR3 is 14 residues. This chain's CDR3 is CASRLSGSSYEQYF. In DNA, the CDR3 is TGTGCCAGCAGACTAAGCGGGAGTAGCTACGAGCAGTACTTC.

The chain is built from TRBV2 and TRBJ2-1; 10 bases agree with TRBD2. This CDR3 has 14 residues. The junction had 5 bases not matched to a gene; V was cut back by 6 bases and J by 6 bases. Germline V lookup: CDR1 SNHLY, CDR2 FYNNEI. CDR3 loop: CASRALAGLNEQFF. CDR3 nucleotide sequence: TGTGCCAGCAGGGCACTAGCGGGACTCAATGAGCAGTTCTTC.

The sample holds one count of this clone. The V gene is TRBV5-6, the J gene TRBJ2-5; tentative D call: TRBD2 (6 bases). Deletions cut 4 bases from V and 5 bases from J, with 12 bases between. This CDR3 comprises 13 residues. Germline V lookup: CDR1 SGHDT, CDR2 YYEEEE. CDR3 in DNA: TGTGCCAGCAGCCTGACTAGAAAGGAGACCCAGTACTTC. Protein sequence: CASSLTRKETQYF.

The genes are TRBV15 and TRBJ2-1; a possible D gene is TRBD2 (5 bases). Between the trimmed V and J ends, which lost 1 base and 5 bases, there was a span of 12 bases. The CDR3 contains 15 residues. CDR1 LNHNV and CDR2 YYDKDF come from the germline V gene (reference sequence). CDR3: CATSRGTQEDNEQFF. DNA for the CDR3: TGTGCCACCAGCAGAGGGACCCAGGAGGACAATGAGCAGTTCTTC.